This TCR beta chain was retrieved from a study of blood T cells in healthy people across ages. This clonotype was counted once. Its matching antigen is unknown. The CDR3 sequence is 12 residues long. Germline lookup yields CDR1 ENHRY and CDR2 SYGVKD. Trimming removed 10 bases from V and 4 bases from J, with 10 bases in between. Study outcomes and limitations: Percentage of naive T cells showed a strong correlation with TCR beta diversity. Significant beta diversity loss was already apparent by age around 40, declining roughly linearly. Compared with aged donors, long-lived donors showed fewer expanded clones, suggesting selection.

A second PCR of about 6 to 11 cycles used a sample-barcoded 5' primer and a J-beta primer mix. In TCRdb, the 5' RACE reads were re-called with MiXCR into one record per CDR3 protein. Among roughly 640,000 distinct CDR3 sequences listed, less than 35% were seen once. What was sequenced was blood. This sequence joins TRBV10-3 and TRBJ2-2, with no clear D. This receptor was identified in an elderly woman in good health. As DNA, the CDR3 is TGTGCCAGCGCCCGGAGCACCGGGGAGCTGTTTTTT. This translates into CASARSTGELFF.